The rows below give T cell receptor beta chains drawn from one sample of a study of CD8 T cells in ankylosing spondylitis. MiXCR, run by TCRdb on the 5' RACE reads, gives a single entry per CDR3 protein. In the table there are fewer than 400,000 distinct CDR3 sequences, roughly 8% of which are singletons. What was sequenced was blood, either unsorted or a sorted T cell fraction (not recorded which). These TCRs come from a male donor with ankylosing spondylitis. Each CDR3 is given with its conserved first and last residue. The order of the fields is J gene, clone size, CDR3 length, D gene, V gene, CDR3 protein, CDR3 DNA. The D gene is left open where the match is weak. Clone size is given for some rows only: seen once, a few or many times, or a class if the clone is expanded.

TRBJ2-7,.,16,.,TRBV4-1,CASSQVQEYSAYEQYF,TGCGCCAGCAGCCAAGTTCAAGAGTATTCTGCCTACGAGCAGTACTTC
TRBJ1-5,many,15,TRBD1,TRBV5-1,CASSLGGQGYQPQHF,TGCGCCAGCAGCTTGGGAGGACAGGGTTATCAGCCCCAGCATTTT
TRBJ2-5,few,15,TRBD2,TRBV7-9,CASSFPGRASETQYF,TGTGCCAGCAGCTTTCCCGGGAGGGCCTCGGAGACCCAGTACTTC
TRBJ2-7,.,14,TRBD1,TRBV19,CASSIRTGLVEQYF,TGTGCCAGTAGTATCAGGACAGGGTTGGTCGAGCAGTACTTC
TRBJ2-3,many,15,TRBD2,TRBV29-1,CSVVAASGSPDTQYF,TGCAGCGTTGTGGCGGCTAGCGGGAGTCCAGATACGCAGTATTTT
TRBJ2-1,.,17,.,TRBV21-1,CASSEAPVFVGVLEQFF,TGTGCCAGCAGCGAAGCGCCCGTTTTTGTCGGAGTCCTTGAGCAGTTCTTC
TRBJ1-2,.,19,.,TRBV5-4,CASSFERDPLWGEDIGYTF,TGTGCCAGCAGCTTTGAAAGAGACCCTCTCTGGGGAGAGGATATCGGCTACACCTTC
TRBJ2-2,.,16,.,TRBV24-1,CATSDSRTAGTGELFF,TGTGCCACCAGTGATTCGCGGACCGCGGGCACCGGGGAGCTGTTTTTT
TRBJ1-5,.,16,TRBD1,TRBV5-1,CASSLGVTGGNQPQHF,TGCGCCAGCAGCTTGGGCGTTACAGGGGGCAATCAGCCCCAGCATTTT
TRBJ2-4,.,17,TRBD1,TRBV29-1,CSVRGQGAVGVGNIQYF,TGCAGCGTACGAGGACAGGGGGCTGTTGGTGTGGGAAACATTCAGTACTTC
TRBJ2-7,few,15,.,TRBV15,CATSRDRGPSREQYF,TGTGCCACCAGCAGAGATCGGGGACCCTCGCGCGAGCAGTACTTC
TRBJ2-1,few,15,.,TRBV5-1,CASSSAPHSSNEQFF,TGCGCCAGCAGCTCAGCGCCCCACAGTAGCAATGAGCAGTTCTTC
TRBJ2-4,few,16,TRBD2,TRBV20-1,CSARDPASGGKNIQYF,TGCAGTGCTAGAGATCCGGCTAGCGGGGGGAAAAACATTCAGTACTTC
TRBJ2-7,.,16,TRBD2,TRBV12-3/TRBV12-4,CASSISLAGAGYEQYF,TGTGCCAGCAGTATCAGTCTAGCGGGAGCGGGCTACGAGCAGTACTTC
TRBJ2-7,.,10,.,TRBV7-9,CASSLTEQYF,TGTGCCAGCAGCTTAACCGAGCAGTACTTC
TRBJ2-7,few,13,.,TRBV12-3/TRBV12-4,CASSFRHVRRQYF,TGTGCCAGCAGTTTCCGACACGTACGGAGGCAGTACTTC
TRBJ2-7,.,15,.,TRBV5-1,CASHLETAGSYEQYF,TGCGCCAGCCACCTTGAAACAGCCGGCTCCTACGAGCAGTACTTC
TRBJ2-5,once,14,.,TRBV5-4,CASSSRDFQETQYF,TGTGCCAGCAGCTCGAGGGACTTCCAAGAGACCCAGTACTTC
TRBJ2-7,many,15,.,TRBV6-2/TRBV6-3,CASSYDPASSYEQYF,TGTGCCAGCAGTTACGACCCAGCCAGTAGCTACGAGCAGTACTTC
TRBJ1-1,few,12,.,TRBV18,CASSPSGDGAFF,TGTGCCAGCTCACCATCAGGGGATGGGGCTTTCTTT
TRBJ1-4,many,15,TRBD1,TRBV28,CASSRRRTGDEKLFF,TGTGCCAGCAGCCGTCGCCGGACAGGGGATGAAAAACTGTTTTTT
TRBJ2-1,.,15,TRBD1,TRBV7-3,CASSGGTGLYNEQFF,TGTGCCAGCAGCGGGGGGACAGGCCTATACAATGAGCAGTTCTTC
TRBJ2-2,many,20,TRBD2,TRBV4-3,CASSQGTLGGGRASTGELFF,TGCGCCAGCAGCCAAGGGACTCTCGGAGGCGGGAGGGCTAGCACCGGGGAGCTGTTTTTT
TRBJ2-2,few,17,TRBD2,TRBV12-3/TRBV12-4,CASSFQTSGRFGGELFF,TGTGCCAGCAGTTTCCAGACTAGCGGGAGATTCGGCGGGGAGCTGTTTTTT
TRBJ2-5,few,13,.,TRBV27,CASSSDSQETQYF,TGTGCCAGCAGTTCCGACAGCCAAGAGACCCAGTACTTC
TRBJ2-7,.,11,.,TRBV29-1,CSVEGINEQYF,TGCAGCGTTGAAGGCATCAACGAGCAGTACTTC
TRBJ2-7,.,16,TRBD2,TRBV4-1,CASSQRSLAGDSEQYF,TGCGCCAGCAGCCAAAGAAGCCTAGCGGGAGATAGTGAGCAGTACTTC
TRBJ1-1,few,13,.,TRBV29-1,CSVLIGGRTEAFF,TGCAGCGTTCTAATTGGGGGGCGGACTGAAGCTTTCTTT
TRBJ2-7,.,14,TRBD2,TRBV20-1,CSARRGKHSYEQYF,TGCAGTGCTCGGCGGGGGAAGCACTCCTACGAGCAGTACTTC